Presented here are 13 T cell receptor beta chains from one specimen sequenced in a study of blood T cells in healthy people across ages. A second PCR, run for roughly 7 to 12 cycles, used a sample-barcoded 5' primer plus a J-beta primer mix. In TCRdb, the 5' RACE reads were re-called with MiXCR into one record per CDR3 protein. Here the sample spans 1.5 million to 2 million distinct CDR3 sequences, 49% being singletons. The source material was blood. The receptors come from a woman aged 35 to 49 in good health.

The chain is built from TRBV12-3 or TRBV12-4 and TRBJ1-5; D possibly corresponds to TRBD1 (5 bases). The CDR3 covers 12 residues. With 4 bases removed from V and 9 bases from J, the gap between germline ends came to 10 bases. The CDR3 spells CASSSRVPPQHF. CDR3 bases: TGTGCCAGCAGTTCCAGGGTTCCGCCCCAGCATTTT.

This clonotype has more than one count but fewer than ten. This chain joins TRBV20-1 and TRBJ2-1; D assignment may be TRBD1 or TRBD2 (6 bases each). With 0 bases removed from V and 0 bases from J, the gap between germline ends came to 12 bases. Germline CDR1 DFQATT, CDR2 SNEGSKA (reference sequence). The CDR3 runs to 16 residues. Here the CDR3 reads CSARDWGASSYNEQFF. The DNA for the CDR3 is TGCAGTGCTAGAGATTGGGGGGCGAGCTCCTACAATGAGCAGTTCTTC.

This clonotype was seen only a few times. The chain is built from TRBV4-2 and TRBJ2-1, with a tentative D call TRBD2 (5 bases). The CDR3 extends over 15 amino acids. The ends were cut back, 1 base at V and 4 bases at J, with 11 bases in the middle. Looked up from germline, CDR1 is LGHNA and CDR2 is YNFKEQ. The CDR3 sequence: CASSQGRAAYNEQFF. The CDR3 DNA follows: TGTGCCAGCAGCCAAGGACGAGCGGCTTACAATGAGCAGTTCTTC.

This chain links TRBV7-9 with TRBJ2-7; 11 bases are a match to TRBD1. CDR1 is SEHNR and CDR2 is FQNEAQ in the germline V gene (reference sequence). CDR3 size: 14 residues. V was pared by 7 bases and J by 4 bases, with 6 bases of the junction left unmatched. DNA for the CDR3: TGTGCCAGCACGGGTGGACAGGGGGCATACGAGCAGTACTTC. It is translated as CASTGGQGAYEQYF.

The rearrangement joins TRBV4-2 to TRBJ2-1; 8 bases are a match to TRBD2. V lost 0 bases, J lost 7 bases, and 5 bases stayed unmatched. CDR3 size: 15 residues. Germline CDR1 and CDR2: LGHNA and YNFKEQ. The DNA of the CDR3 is TGTGCCAGCAGCCAAGAAGCGGGGGTTTGGAATGAGCAGTTCTTC. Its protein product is CASSQEAGVWNEQFF.

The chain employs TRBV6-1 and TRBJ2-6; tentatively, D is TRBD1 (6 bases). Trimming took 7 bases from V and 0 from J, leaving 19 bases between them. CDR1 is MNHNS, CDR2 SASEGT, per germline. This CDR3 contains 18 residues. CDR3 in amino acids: CASTLMTGSSSGANVLTF. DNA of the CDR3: TGTGCCAGCACCCTAATGACAGGTTCCAGCTCTGGGGCCAACGTCCTGACTTTC.

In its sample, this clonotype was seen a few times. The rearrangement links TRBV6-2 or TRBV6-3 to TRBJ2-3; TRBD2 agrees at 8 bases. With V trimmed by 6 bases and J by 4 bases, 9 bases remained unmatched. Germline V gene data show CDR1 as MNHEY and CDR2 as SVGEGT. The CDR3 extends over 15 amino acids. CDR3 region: CASSARGGPSDTQYF. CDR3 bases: TGTGCCAGCAGCGCCCGGGGGGGCCCGTCAGATACGCAGTATTTT.

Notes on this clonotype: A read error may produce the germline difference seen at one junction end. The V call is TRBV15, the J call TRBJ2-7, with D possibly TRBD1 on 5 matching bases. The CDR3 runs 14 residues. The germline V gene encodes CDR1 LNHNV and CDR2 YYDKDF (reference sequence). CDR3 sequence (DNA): TGTGCCACCAGCCGAGAACAGGATCTCTACGAGCAGTACTTC. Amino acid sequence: CATSREQDLYEQYF.

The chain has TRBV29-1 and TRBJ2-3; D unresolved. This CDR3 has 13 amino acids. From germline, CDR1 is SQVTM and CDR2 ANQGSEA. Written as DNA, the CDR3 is TGCAGTGGGGTCTCCTCCCGAGCAGATACGCAGTATTTT. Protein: CSGVSSRADTQYF.

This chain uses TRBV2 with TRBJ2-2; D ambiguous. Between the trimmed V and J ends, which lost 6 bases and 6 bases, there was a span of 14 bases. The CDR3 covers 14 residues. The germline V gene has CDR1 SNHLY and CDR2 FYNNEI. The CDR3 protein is CASSYLQESGELFF. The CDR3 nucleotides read TGTGCCAGCAGCTACCTTCAGGAGTCCGGGGAGCTGTTTTTT.

CDR3 sequence: CASSQGLTGTSIYEQYF. In nucleotides, the CDR3 is TGCGCCAGCAGCCAAGGCCTGACCGGGACTAGTATCTACGAGCAGTACTTC. This chain connects TRBV4-3 to TRBJ2-4; TRBD2 aligns across 8 bases. The closer fit of TRBJ2-7 to the DNA end suggests the J call may be wrong. There are 17 residues in the CDR3. Looked up from germline, CDR1 is LGHNA and CDR2 is YSLEER.

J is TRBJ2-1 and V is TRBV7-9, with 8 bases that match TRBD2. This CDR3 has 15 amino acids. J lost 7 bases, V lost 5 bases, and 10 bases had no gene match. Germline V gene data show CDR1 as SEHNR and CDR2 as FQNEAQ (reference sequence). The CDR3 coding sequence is TGTGCCAGCAGCGCGCTGGGGGCTAGCGGGAATGAGCAGTTCTTC. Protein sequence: CASSALGASGNEQFF.

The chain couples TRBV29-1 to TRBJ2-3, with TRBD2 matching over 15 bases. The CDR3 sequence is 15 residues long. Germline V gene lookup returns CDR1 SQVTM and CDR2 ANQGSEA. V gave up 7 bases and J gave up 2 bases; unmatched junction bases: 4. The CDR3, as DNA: TGCAGCGCCGGGACTAGCGGGGGGCTCACAGATACGCAGTATTTT. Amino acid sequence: CSAGTSGGLTDTQYF.